The clone carrying this TCR beta chain appeared a single time. Its target is unknown. The CDR3 is 17 residues long. Trimming stripped 0 bases from V and 2 bases from J, with 11 bases between. Per the germline V gene, CDR1 is LGHNA and CDR2 is YSLEER. This specimen comes from a study of T cells after yellow fever vaccination. On the study more broadly: Each low-cell-number fraction was prepared by means of SMART-Seq v4 Ultra Low Input.

Broader study findings: Booster sampling recovered most clones from primary vaccination (under 98% CD4, approximately 88% CD8).

Universal primer sites and UMIs were introduced during 5'RACE template-switching synthesis of TCR cDNA. TCRdb reanalysed the 5' RACE reads using MiXCR and keeps one entry per CDR3 protein. The sample holds 500,000 to 700,000 distinct CDR3 sequences; about 19% are singletons and the top ten take 13% to 15%. The rearrangement links TRBV4-3 to TRBJ2-6; a weak D match, TRBD2 (5 bases). Sequenced here: PBMCs, sampled 15 days after the yellow fever booster vaccination. The source of this sequence is a man aged 25-45 years who received the YFV17D yellow fever vaccine. The CDR3 sequence is CASSQDMAGAGANVLTF. Written as DNA, the CDR3 is TGCGCCAGCAGCCAAGATATGGCGGGCGCTGGGGCCAACGTCCTGACTTTC.